The 32 T cell receptor beta chains in this list originate from one sample, sequenced in a study of blood T cells in healthy people across ages. A second roughly 6 to 12 cycle PCR used barcoded and J-beta primers. TCRdb redid the calling of the 5' RACE reads with MiXCR, one entry per CDR3 protein. Here the sample spans over 950,000 distinct CDR3 sequences, 35% to 40% being singletons. Material for sequencing was blood. All receptors derive from a man younger than 35 in good health.

This clonotype turned up a few times. The gene calls are TRBV3-1 and TRBJ2-7, with D possibly matching TRBD2 (6 bases). This CDR3 has 15 amino acids. CDR1 and CDR2 from the germline V gene are LGHDT and YNNKEL (reference sequence). Trimming removed 3 bases from V and 0 bases from J, with 12 bases in between. CDR3 in amino acids: CASSQARGGSYEQYF. CDR3 coding DNA: TGTGCCAGCAGCCAGGCGCGGGGCGGCTCCTACGAGCAGTACTTC.

This clonotype was picked up many times. The J gene is TRBJ2-3, the V gene TRBV29-1; 7 bases map to TRBD1. Germline-derived CDR1 and CDR2 are SQVTM and ANQGSEA. The CDR3 length is 14 residues. J was trimmed by 4 bases and V by 5 bases; bases with no gene match: 9. CDR3 sequence: CSVIPRGSADTQYF. The CDR3 DNA follows: TGCAGCGTTATCCCCAGGGGGAGCGCAGATACGCAGTATTTT.

The sample holds a few counts of this clonotype. This chain uses TRBV20-1 with TRBJ2-1; 12 bases map to TRBD2. This CDR3 contains 15 residues. CDR1 DFQATT and CDR2 SNEGSKA come from the germline V gene (reference sequence). Losses at the gene ends were 3 bases for V and 6 bases for J; bases not matched to a gene: 6. The CDR3 spells CSARFILAGGNEQFF. DNA for the CDR3: TGCAGTGCTAGGTTCATACTAGCGGGGGGCAATGAGCAGTTCTTC.

In DNA, the CDR3 is TGCGCCAGCAGCCCCCAGGACAGGGCGAATAGCAATCAGCCCCAGCATTTT. It codes for CASSPQDRANSNQPQHF. The chain is built from TRBV5-1 and TRBJ1-5, with 8 nucleotides matching TRBD1. This CDR3 has 17 residues. The V segment lost 4 bases and the J segment 0 bases; nucleotides outside the gene matches: 9. Germline V lookup: CDR1 SGHRS, CDR2 YFSETQ.

V gene TRBV20-1 combines with J gene TRBJ2-7, with D perhaps matching TRBD2 (6 bases). The CDR3 runs to 15 residues. Trimming removed 0 bases at V and 7 bases at J, with 19 bases between. The germline V gene encodes CDR1 DFQATT and CDR2 SNEGSKA (reference sequence). CDR3 region: CSARDPREVYNEQYF. The CDR3 DNA reads as TGCAGTGCTAGAGACCCCAGGGAGGTCTACAATGAGCAGTACTTC.

In this sample, this clonotype turned up a few times. The chain carries TRBV19 and TRBJ2-4; 8 nucleotides match TRBD1. The trim removed 3 bases at V and 6 bases at J, leaving 7 bases unmatched. CDR1 LNHDA and CDR2 SQIVND come from the germline V gene (reference sequence). This CDR3 comprises 15 residues. The CDR3 protein is CASSMGRGLGNIQYF. The CDR3 DNA is TGTGCCAGTAGTATGGGCAGGGGGCTAGGAAACATTCAGTACTTC.

The V gene is TRBV9, the J gene TRBJ2-5; 7 nucleotides match TRBD1. The CDR3 extends over 15 amino acids. Germline CDR1 and CDR2: SGDLS and YYNGEE. J was trimmed by 3 bases and V by 4 bases; bases with no gene match: 9. The CDR3 sequence is CASSPLGGQKETQYF. CDR3 in DNA: TGTGCCAGCAGCCCCTTAGGGGGCCAAAAAGAGACCCAGTACTTC.

This clonotype was detected a few times. The chain joins TRBV5-1 to TRBJ2-1, with D uncertain. V lost 1 base to trimming and J lost 9 bases, with 11 bases between them. CDR3 length: 13 residues. Looked up from germline, CDR1 is SGHRS and CDR2 is YFSETQ. This CDR3 reads CASSLTDLGEQFF. DNA of the CDR3: TGCGCCAGCAGCTTGACGGATCTTGGTGAGCAGTTCTTC. Full variable domain (remainder filled in from reference TRBV5-1 and TRBJ2-1): KAGVTQTPRYLIKTRGQQVTLSCSPISGHRSVSWYQQTPGQGLQFLFEYFSETQRNKGNFPGRFSGRQFSNSRSEMNVSTLELGDSALYLCASSLTDLGEQFFGPGTRLTVL.

The CDR3 DNA reads TGTGCCAGCGGTCGGCAGGTTGGCACAGATACGCAGTATTTT. Translated, it gives CASGRQVGTDTQYF. This chain uses TRBV7-9 with TRBJ2-3; no firm D call. The CDR3 is 14 residues long. Germline-derived CDR1 and CDR2 are SEHNR and FQNEAQ (reference sequence). Trimming removed 8 bases from V and 1 base from J, with 13 bases in between.

This chain joins TRBV29-1 and TRBJ1-1; D remains unclear. Trimming cost V 1 base and J 1 base, with 10 bases left between them. CDR1 and CDR2 from the germline V gene are SQVTM and ANQGSEA. The CDR3 length is 14 residues. The CDR3 DNA sequence: TGCAGCGTTGAAGGGGTCATACCGAACACTGAAGCTTTCTTT. Translated: CSVEGVIPNTEAFF.

V is TRBV29-1 and J is TRBJ1-1; D remains unclear. The CDR3 extends over 13 amino acids. Trimming pared 5 bases from V and 3 bases from J, leaving 13 bases between. From germline, CDR1 is SQVTM and CDR2 ANQGSEA. The CDR3 DNA is TGCAGCGTTAGGGAGGCCGGGCACACTGAAGCTTTCTTT. This codes for CSVREAGHTEAFF. Based on the CDR3 plus reference TRBV29-1 and TRBJ1-1, the full variable domain is SAVISQKPSRDICQRGTSLTIQCQVDSQVTMMFWYRQQPGQSLTLIATANQGSEATYESGFVIDKFPISRPNLTFSTLTVSNMSPEDSSIYLCSVREAGHTEAFFGQGTRLTVV.

The chain couples TRBV29-1 to TRBJ2-2, with D maybe TRBD1 (5 bases). V lost 6 bases and J lost 0, with 11 bases in between. Germline V gene data show CDR1 as SQVTM and CDR2 as ANQGSEA. CDR3 size: 14 residues. CDR3 amino acids: CSVSTAANTGELFF. The CDR3 region has the DNA TGCAGCGTATCGACAGCCGCGAACACCGGGGAGCTGTTTTTT.

This clonotype has more than one count but fewer than ten. The chain uses TRBV7-2 and TRBJ1-2; D gene uncertain. Trimming left V 1 base short and J 4 bases short, with 7 bases between. Germline V gene sequence: CDR1 SGHTA, CDR2 FQGNSA. The CDR3 sequence is 13 residues long. This chain's CDR3 is CASSLGKFYGYTF. For the CDR3, the DNA is TGTGCCAGCAGCTTAGGAAAGTTCTATGGCTACACCTTC.

This chain uses TRBV5-1 with TRBJ2-2; 8 positions match TRBD1. CDR1 is SGHRS, CDR2 YFSETQ, per germline. V dropped 4 bases and J dropped 7; count of bases not matched to a gene: 9. This CDR3 has 15 amino acids. CDR3: CASSTMGQVDGELFF. The CDR3 DNA reads as TGCGCCAGCAGCACCATGGGACAGGTGGACGGGGAGCTGTTTTTT.

The chain has TRBV29-1 and TRBJ2-5; 9 bases agree with TRBD1. Germline V CDR1 and CDR2: SQVTM, ANQGSEA. This CDR3 region has 14 residues. V shed 6 bases and J 0 bases; nucleotides not matched to a gene: 5. CDR3 in DNA: TGCAGCGTCGGGGACAGGGTTTACCAAGAGACCCAGTACTTC. It encodes CSVGDRVYQETQYF. The whole variable domain, filled in from reference TRBV29-1 and TRBJ2-5, reads SAVISQKPSRDICQRGTSLTIQCQVDSQVTMMFWYRQQPGQSLTLIATANQGSEATYESGFVIDKFPISRPNLTFSTLTVSNMSPEDSSIYLCSVGDRVYQETQYFGPGTRLLVL.

This clonotype was recorded a few times. The CDR3 DNA sequence: TGTGCCAGCGGTACAGGTCGGTACACTGAAGCTTTCTTT. It codes for CASGTGRYTEAFF. V is TRBV27 and J is TRBJ1-1; possible D gene TRBD1, 5 bases. This CDR3 has 13 amino acids. Germline V CDR1 and CDR2: MNHEY, SMNVEV (reference sequence). The V and J ends lost 8 bases and 3 bases respectively, with 13 bases between them.

The chain links TRBV6-5 to TRBJ2-3; TRBD1 is a possible D gene (5 bases). V was trimmed by 0 bases and J by 4 bases, leaving 17 bases between them. This CDR3 region has 17 residues. The germline CDR1 and CDR2 sequences are MNHEY and SVGAGI. The CDR3 reads CASSYSLTTQGPDTQYF. In DNA, the CDR3 is TGTGCCAGCAGTTACTCGTTAACCACCCAGGGTCCAGATACGCAGTATTTT.

The J gene is TRBJ1-1, the V gene TRBV12-3 or TRBV12-4; D is perhaps TRBD1 (6 bases). The ends were cut back, 8 bases at V and 10 bases at J, with 17 bases in the middle. This CDR3 is 12 amino acids long. CDR3 residues: CASPPTGGGAFF. The CDR3, as DNA: TGTGCCAGCCCCCCGACAGGCGGAGGAGCTTTCTTT.

The V call is TRBV4-2, the J call TRBJ2-4; 9 bases fit TRBD2. CDR3 length: 15 residues. Unmatched junction bases numbered 6, after V lost 4 bases and J lost 5 bases. Germline CDR1 and CDR2: LGHNA and YNFKEQ. CDR3 loop: CASSPRGGGENIQYF. The CDR3 DNA sequence: TGTGCCAGCAGCCCGCGGGGGGGCGGGGAAAACATTCAGTACTTC.

The chain recombines TRBV4-1 with TRBJ2-2; the match to TRBD1 covers 8 bases. Germline CDR1 is MGHRA and CDR2 is YSYEKL. This CDR3 has 15 amino acids. Trimming cost V 1 base and J 5 bases; bases outside gene matches: 3. The CDR3 loop is CASSQGTGWTGELFF. The CDR3 DNA reads as TGCGCCAGCAGCCAAGGGACAGGGTGGACCGGGGAGCTGTTTTTT.

The rearrangement uses TRBV5-6 and TRBJ1-2; 10 nucleotides match TRBD1. The J segment lost 8 bases and the V segment lost 2 bases, leaving 6 bases of the junction unmatched. The length of the CDR3 is 14 residues. The germline CDR1 and CDR2 sequences are SGHDT and YYEEEE. The CDR3 here is CASSFTTGGGGYTF. The DNA of the CDR3 is TGTGCCAGCAGCTTCACGACAGGGGGCGGGGGCTACACCTTC.

The CDR3 DNA reads as TGCGCCAGCAGCCAAGTTCACCTCGACAGGAGCCTTCATCCTAACTATGGCTACACCTTC. Protein product: CASSQVHLDRSLHPNYGYTF. The J gene is TRBJ1-2, the V gene TRBV4-3; perhaps TRBD1 as D (6 bases). CDR1 is LGHNA and CDR2 is YSLEER in the germline V gene. This CDR3 spans 20 amino acids. The V end was cut by 1 base, the J end by 0 bases, with 24 bases between.

The chain carries TRBV29-1 and TRBJ1-2; no reliable D call. This CDR3 is 12 amino acids long. Per the germline V gene, CDR1 is SQVTM and CDR2 is ANQGSEA. V lost 1 base and J 0 bases, leaving 3 bases between the germline ends. This CDR3 is CSVEGPNYGYTF. Here the CDR3 DNA reads TGCAGCGTTGAAGGACCTAACTATGGCTACACCTTC.

The V call is TRBV6-2 or TRBV6-3, the J call TRBJ2-3; TRBD1 matches at 8 bases. Germline assignment: CDR1 MNHEY and CDR2 SVGEGT. J lost 2 bases, V lost 3 bases, and 7 bases had no gene match. CDR3 length: 16 amino acids. CDR3 bases: TGTGCCAGCAGTTATTTAGGACAGGGATTCACAGATACGCAGTATTTT. This encodes CASSYLGQGFTDTQYF.

This clonotype has just a few counts. The chain employs TRBV6-1 and TRBJ2-6; D not certain. Looked up from germline, CDR1 is MNHNS and CDR2 is SASEGT. The CDR3 spans 15 residues. Trimming cost V 5 bases and J 0 bases, with 8 bases left between them. CDR3 DNA: TGTGCCAGCAGTAGGATAAGCTCTGGGGCCAACGTCCTGACTTTC. This encodes CASSRISSGANVLTF.

This clonotype has a handful of counts. This chain joins TRBV4-1 and TRBJ2-2; tentative D call: TRBD1 (6 bases). V shed 1 base and J shed 1 base, with 7 bases lying between them. This CDR3 is built from 15 residues. The germline CDR1 and CDR2 sequences are MGHRA and YSYEKL. The CDR3 DNA reads as TGCGCCAGCAGCCAAGTACAGGGGAACACCGGGGAGCTGTTTTTT. As protein: CASSQVQGNTGELFF.

As concerns this clonotype: An end of the junction differs from the germline gene, which may be a read error. The chain uses TRBV20-1 and TRBJ1-5; D not certain. The germline V gene has CDR1 DFQATT and CDR2 SNEGSKA (reference sequence). CDR3 size: 14 residues. The CDR3 region is CSARDLPAYQPRHF. CDR3 DNA sequence: TGCAGTGCTAGAGATCTGCCAGCTTATCAGCCCCGGCATTTT.

The CDR3 nucleotides read TGCAGCGTTGAAGATCTGAGACAGGGGTGGTACAATGAGCAGTTCTTC. Translating gives CSVEDLRQGWYNEQFF. J is TRBJ2-1 and V is TRBV29-1, with 8 bases identical to TRBD1. J lost 4 bases, V lost 0 bases, and 8 bases had no gene match. CDR1 SQVTM and CDR2 ANQGSEA come from the germline V gene. CDR3 size: 16 residues.

This clonotype was recorded at least ten times. This chain connects TRBV7-9 to TRBJ1-1, with TRBD1 matching 7 bases. V trimming: 5 bases; J trimming: 0 bases; junction bases outside the gene matches: 6. CDR1 and CDR2 (germline): SEHNR, FQNEAQ (reference sequence). This CDR3 spans 15 amino acids. The CDR3 nucleotides read TGTGCCAGCAGCCCCCGGACAGGAATGAACACTGAAGCTTTCTTT. It encodes CASSPRTGMNTEAFF.

The rearrangement links TRBV5-1 to TRBJ2-3, with D possibly being TRBD1 or TRBD2 (5 bases each). The CDR3 is made up of 17 amino acids. Trimming removed 1 base at V and 2 bases at J, with 17 bases between. The germline CDR1 and CDR2 sequences are SGHRS and YFSETQ. This chain's CDR3 is CASSLSHSGRATDTQYF. The CDR3 DNA follows: TGCGCCAGCAGCTTGTCCCACAGCGGCAGGGCCACAGATACGCAGTATTTT.

This chain connects TRBV6-2 or TRBV6-3 to TRBJ2-7, with D possibly TRBD1 on 6 matching bases. In germline, CDR1 is MNHEY, CDR2 SVGEGT. This CDR3 has 14 residues. Between the trimmed V and J ends, which lost 2 bases and 2 bases, there was a span of 10 bases. In nucleotides, the CDR3 is TGTGCCAGCAGTTACATGGGGGCCGCCTACGAGCAGTACTTC. This gives the protein CASSYMGAAYEQYF.

V gene TRBV7-2 combines with J gene TRBJ2-5; no reliable D call. The CDR3 runs to 12 residues. The ends were cut back, 6 bases at V and 2 bases at J, with 7 bases in the middle. Germline values: CDR1 SGHTA, CDR2 FQGNSA. The CDR3 region is CASRVLQETQYF. CDR3 DNA sequence: TGTGCCAGCAGAGTACTTCAAGAGACCCAGTACTTC.